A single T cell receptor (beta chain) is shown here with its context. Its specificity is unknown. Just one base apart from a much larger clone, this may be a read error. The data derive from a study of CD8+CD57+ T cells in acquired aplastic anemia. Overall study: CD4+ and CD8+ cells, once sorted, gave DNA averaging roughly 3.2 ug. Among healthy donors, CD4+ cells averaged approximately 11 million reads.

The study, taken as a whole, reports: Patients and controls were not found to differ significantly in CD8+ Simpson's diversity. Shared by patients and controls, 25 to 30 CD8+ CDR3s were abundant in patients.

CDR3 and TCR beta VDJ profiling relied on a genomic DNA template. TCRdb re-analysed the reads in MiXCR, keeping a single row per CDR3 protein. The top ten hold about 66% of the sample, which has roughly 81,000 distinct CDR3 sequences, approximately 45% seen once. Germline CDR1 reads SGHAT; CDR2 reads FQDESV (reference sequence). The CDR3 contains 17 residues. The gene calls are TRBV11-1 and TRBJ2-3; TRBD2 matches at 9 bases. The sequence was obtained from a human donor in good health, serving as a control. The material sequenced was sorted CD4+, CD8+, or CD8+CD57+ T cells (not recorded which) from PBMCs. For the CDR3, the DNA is TGTGCCAGCGGCTTAGTGAGTGGCGGGGGGGCTGGAGATACGCAGTATTTT. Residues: CASGLVSGGGAGDTQYF.